What follows is one T cell receptor (beta chain) and its context. Trimming removed 6 bases at V and 4 bases at J, with 15 bases between. From germline, CDR1 is MNHNS and CDR2 SASEGT. The CDR3 is 15 amino acids. This sample was taken from a study of blood T cell repertoires in COVID-19. Study-wide context: T cells, B-cell-depleted T cells, or PBMCs supplied cDNA or gDNA.

The assay was immunoSEQ multiplex PCR, and TCRdb's table has in-frame clones only and misses some. The profile shows 250,000 to 300,000 clones, about nine tenths of them singletons. The sequenced sample consisted of peripheral blood. This chain connects TRBV6-1 to TRBJ2-2; D ambiguous. This TCR was sampled from a woman in her twenties or thirties with COVID-19, enrolled during active disease. CDR3 bases: TGTGCCAGCAGGTTTATGGCCGGCGGCACCGGGGAGCTGTTTTTT. Residues: CASRFMAGGTGELFF.